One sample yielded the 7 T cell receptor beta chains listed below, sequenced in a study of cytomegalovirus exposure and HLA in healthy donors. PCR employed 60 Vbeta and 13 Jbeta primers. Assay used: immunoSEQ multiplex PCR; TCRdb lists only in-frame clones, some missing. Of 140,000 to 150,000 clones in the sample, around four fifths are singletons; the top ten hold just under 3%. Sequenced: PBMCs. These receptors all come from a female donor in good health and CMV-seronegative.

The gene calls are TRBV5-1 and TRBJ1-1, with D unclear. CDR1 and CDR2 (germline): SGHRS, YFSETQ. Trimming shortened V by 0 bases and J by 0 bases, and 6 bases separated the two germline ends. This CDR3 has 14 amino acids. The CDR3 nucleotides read TGCGCCAGCAGCTTGGAGAGTATGAACACTGAAGCTTTCTTT. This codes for CASSLESMNTEAFF.

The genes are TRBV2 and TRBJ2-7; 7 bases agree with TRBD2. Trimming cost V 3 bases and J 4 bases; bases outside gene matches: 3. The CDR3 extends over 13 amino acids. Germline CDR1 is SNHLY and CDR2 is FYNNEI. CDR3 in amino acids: CASSEISGYEQYF. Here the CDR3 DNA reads TGTGCCAGCAGTGAGATTAGCGGGTACGAGCAGTACTTC. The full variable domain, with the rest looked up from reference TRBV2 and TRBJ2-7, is EPEVTQTPSHQVTQMGQEVILRCVPISNHLYFYWYRQILGQKVEFLVSFYNNEISEKSEIFDDQFSVERPDGSNFTLKIRSTKLEDSAMYFCASSEISGYEQYFGPGTRLTVT.

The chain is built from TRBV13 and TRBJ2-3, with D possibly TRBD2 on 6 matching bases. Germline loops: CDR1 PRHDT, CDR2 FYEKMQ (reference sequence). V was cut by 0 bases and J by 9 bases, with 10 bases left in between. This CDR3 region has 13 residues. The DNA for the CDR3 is TGTGCCAGCAGCTTAGGGGAGGGGAAGACGCAGTATTTT. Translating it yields CASSLGEGKTQYF.

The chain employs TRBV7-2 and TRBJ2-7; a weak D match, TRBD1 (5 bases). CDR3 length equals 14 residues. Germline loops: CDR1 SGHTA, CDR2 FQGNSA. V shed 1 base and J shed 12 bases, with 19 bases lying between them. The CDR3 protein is CASSLDTQAGRRYF. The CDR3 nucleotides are TGTGCCAGCAGCTTAGATACCCAGGCAGGGCGGAGGTACTTC.

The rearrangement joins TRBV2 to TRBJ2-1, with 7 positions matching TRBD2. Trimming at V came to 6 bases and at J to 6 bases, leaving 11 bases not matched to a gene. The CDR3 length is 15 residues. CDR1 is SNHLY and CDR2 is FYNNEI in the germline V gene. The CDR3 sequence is CASRYGLGYRNEQFF. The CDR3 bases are TGTGCCAGCAGGTATGGACTAGGGTATCGCAATGAGCAGTTCTTC.

CDR3 nucleotide sequence: TGTGCCAGCAGTTCTCAGGGCCCGGTGGGCTACACCTTC. Protein product: CASSSQGPVGYTF. The chain has TRBV27 and TRBJ1-2; perhaps TRBD1 as D (5 bases). There are 13 residues in the CDR3. Trimming pared 4 bases from V and 8 bases from J, leaving 14 bases between. Per germline, CDR1 MNHEY and CDR2 SMNVEV (reference sequence).

The chain's CDR3 is CAISDPGTGVRQNTEAFF. In DNA form, the CDR3 reads TGTGCCATCAGTGACCCCGGGACAGGGGTAAGGCAGAACACTGAAGCTTTCTTT. The V call is TRBV10-3, the J call TRBJ1-1, with 10 bases that match TRBD1. Looked up from germline, CDR1 is ENHRY and CDR2 is SYGVKD. The trim removed 3 bases at V and 1 base at J, leaving 11 bases unmatched. The CDR3 contains 18 residues.